The entry below describes one T cell receptor (beta chain). The antigen it binds to is not known. No quality values exist for individual bases; no much larger clone is one base distant. The library was built by means of the immunoSEQ multiplex PCR assay. Here the immuneACCESS table is served through TCRdb, limited to in-frame sequences with V and J called. Missing clones are a known gap in these copies; in checked studies unresolved V genes cover under half, and the rest lacks a known reason. The table for this sample lists 27,000 or so clones; about 90% of them were counted only once. The top ten clones comprise approximately 0.89% of the sample. The sample originates from a study of T cells in narcolepsy (dated by TCRdb to the late 2010s). Concerning the study at large: Healthy control donors were enrolled in the study alongside patients who had narcolepsy type 1 or type 2 (NT1, NT2). To look for autoreactive T cells in narcolepsy patients that target self-antigens of hypocretin neurons (hypocretin, TRIB2), the study used TCR Vbeta sequencing to follow clonotypes in blood and CSF. Beyond this particular receptor, the publication reports: Numbers of sequenced blood memory CD4+ clonotypes were comparable, with averages of some 40,000 in patients and 30,000 to 35,000 in controls. No sequences matching autoreactive T cell clones were contained in some blood memory CD4+ repertoires from patients and controls. Plots that compared CSF and blood CD4+ T cell clonotypes from the same patient highlighted HCRT-specific and TRIB2-specific autoreactive clonotypes. According to the report, autoreactive clonotypes were detected serially in the blood of the same patients and of different patients, but not in healthy controls.

For TCR Vbeta sequencing, memory CD4+ T cells were sorted ex vivo from the peripheral blood of both healthy controls and narcolepsy patients. CDR3 length: 14 amino acids, cysteine to phenylalanine. Here the CDR3 DNA is all that survives: 42 bases in frame from base 1. As encoded in the germline V gene, CDR1 is MRHNA while CDR2 is SNTAGT. A distance of 5 bases separates the germline ends of V and J, which lose 3 bases and 2 bases respectively. The V and J segments used are TRBV6-4 and TRBJ2-6, with the D assignment possibly TRBD1 or TRBD2, given 5 matching bases for each. Sequencing was performed on memory (CD45RA-) CD4+ T cells from blood. The cell subset or site label on this specimen signifies: memory T cells sorted ex vivo from peripheral blood. This clonotype was obtained from a human donor in good health. The nucleotide sequence is TGTGCCAGCAGTGAGGGGGCTGGGGCCAACGTCCTGACTTTC. The encoded protein is CASSEGAGANVLTF.